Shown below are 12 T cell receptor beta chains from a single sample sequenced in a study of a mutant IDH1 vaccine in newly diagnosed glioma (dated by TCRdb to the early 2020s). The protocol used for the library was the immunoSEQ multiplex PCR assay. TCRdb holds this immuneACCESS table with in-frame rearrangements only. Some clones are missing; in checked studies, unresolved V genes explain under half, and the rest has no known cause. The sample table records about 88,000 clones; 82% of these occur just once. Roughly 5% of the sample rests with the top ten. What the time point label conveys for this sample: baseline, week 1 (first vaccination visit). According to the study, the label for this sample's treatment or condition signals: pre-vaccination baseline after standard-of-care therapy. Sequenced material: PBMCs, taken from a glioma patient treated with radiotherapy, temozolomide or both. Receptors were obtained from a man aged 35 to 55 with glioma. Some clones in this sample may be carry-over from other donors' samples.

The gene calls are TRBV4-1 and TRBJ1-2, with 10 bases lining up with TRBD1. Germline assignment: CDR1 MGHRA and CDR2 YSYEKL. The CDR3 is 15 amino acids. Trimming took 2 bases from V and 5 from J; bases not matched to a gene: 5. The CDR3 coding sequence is TGCGCCAGCAGCCAACTAACGGGACAGGGGTATGGCTACACCTTC. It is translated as CASSQLTGQGYGYTF.

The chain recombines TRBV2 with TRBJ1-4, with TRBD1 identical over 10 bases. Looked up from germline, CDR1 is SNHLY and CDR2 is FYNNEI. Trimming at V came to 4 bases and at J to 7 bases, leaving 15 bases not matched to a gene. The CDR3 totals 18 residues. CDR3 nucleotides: TGTGCCAGCAGTGTCTGGGACAGGGGCATCCTCGGAGTTGAAAAACTGTTTTTT. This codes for CASSVWDRGILGVEKLFF.

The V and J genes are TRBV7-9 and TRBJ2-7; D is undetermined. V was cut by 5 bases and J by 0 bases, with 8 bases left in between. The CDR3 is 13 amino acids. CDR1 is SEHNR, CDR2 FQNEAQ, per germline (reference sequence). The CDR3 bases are TGTGCCAGCAGCCTTCTCCACTCCTACGAGCAGTACTTC. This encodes CASSLLHSYEQYF.

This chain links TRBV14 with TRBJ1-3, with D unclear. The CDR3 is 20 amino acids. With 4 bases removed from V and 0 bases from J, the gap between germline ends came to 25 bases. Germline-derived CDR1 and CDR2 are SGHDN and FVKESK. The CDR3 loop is CASSPPRRAALNSSGNTIYF. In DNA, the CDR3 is TGTGCCAGCAGCCCCCCGCGGCGGGCAGCCTTAAATTCCTCTGGAAACACCATATATTTT.

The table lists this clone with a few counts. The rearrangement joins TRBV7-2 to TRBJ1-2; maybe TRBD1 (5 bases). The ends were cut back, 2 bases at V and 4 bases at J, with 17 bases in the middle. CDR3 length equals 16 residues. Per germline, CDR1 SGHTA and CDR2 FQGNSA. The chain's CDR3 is CASSLIATQGLYGYTF. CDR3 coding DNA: TGTGCCAGCAGCTTAATCGCGACGCAGGGACTCTATGGCTACACCTTC.

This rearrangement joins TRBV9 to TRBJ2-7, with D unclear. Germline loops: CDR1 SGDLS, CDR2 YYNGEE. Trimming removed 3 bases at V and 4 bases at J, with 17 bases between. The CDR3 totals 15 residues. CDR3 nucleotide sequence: TGTGCCAGCAGCGCCGGATCCTCCAAAACTTACGAGCAGTACTTC. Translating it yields CASSAGSSKTYEQYF.

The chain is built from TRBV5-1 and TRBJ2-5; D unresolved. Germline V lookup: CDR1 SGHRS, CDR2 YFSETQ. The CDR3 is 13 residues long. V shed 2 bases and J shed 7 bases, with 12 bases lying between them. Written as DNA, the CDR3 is TGCGCCAGCAGCTTCCCCAACGAGGCGACCCAGTACTTC. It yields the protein CASSFPNEATQYF.

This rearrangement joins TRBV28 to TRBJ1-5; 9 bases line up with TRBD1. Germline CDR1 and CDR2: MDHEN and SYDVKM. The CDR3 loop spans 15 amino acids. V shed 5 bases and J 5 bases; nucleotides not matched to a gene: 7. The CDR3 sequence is CASSKTGTGYQPQHF. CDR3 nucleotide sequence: TGTGCCAGCAGTAAGACCGGGACAGGGTATCAGCCCCAGCATTTT.

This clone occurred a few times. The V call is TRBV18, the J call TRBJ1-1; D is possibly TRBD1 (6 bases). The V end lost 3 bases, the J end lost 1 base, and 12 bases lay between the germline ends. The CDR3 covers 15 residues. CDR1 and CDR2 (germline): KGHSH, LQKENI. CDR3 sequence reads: CASSPPGVRNTEAFF. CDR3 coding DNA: TGTGCCAGCTCACCCCCAGGGGTTAGGAACACTGAAGCTTTCTTT.

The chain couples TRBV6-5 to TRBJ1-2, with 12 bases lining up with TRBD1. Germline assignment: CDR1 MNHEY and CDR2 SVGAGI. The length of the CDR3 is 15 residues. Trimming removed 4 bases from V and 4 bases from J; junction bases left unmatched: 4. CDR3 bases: TGTGCCAGCAGTTTCCCGGGACAGGGGGCCTATGGCTACACCTTC. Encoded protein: CASSFPGQGAYGYTF.

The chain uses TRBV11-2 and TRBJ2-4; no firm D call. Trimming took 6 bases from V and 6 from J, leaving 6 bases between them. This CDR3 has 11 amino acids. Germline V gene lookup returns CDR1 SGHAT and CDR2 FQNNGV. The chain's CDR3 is CASSDGNIQYF. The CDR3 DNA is TGTGCCAGCAGTGATGGAAACATTCAGTACTTC.

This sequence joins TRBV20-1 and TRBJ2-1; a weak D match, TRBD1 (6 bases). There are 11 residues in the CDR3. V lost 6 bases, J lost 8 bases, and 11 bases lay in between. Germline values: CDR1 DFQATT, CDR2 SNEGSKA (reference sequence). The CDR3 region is CSARQVYEQFF. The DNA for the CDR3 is TGCAGTGCAAGACAGGTTTATGAGCAGTTCTTC.